This entry features one T cell receptor (beta chain) sequence. Sorted-subset replicate PCRs used around 0.2 ug DNA, 25,000 to 30,000 T cell genomes. The repertoire was sequenced with immunoSEQ multiplex PCR; TCRdb's copy has only in-frame clones and lacks some. The table includes some 2,000,000 clones, 90% to 97% detected once. This entry comes from a study of shared clonotypes between healthy human individuals. V lost 8 bases, J lost 1 base, and 15 bases lay in between. CDR1 is SGHRS and CDR2 is YFSETQ in the germline V gene. The CDR3 is made up of 14 amino acids. The specimen sequenced was naive CD4+ T cells sorted from blood. Stated subset: CD45RA+ positively selected. The chain has TRBV5-1 and TRBJ1-1; D uncertain. This sequence was found in a man in his late teens or twenties in good health. DNA for the CDR3: TGCGCCAGTATGGAGGCGGCAGGGAACACTGAAGCTTTCTTT. Amino acid sequence: CASMEAAGNTEAFF.